A selection of T cell receptor beta chains follows, all from one sample in a study of blood T cell repertoires in COVID-19. The table came from immunoSEQ multiplex PCR; TCRdb's copy has only in-frame clones and leaves some out. Among approximately 250,000 clones listed, 86% were seen once. The material sequenced was peripheral blood. The receptors stem from a woman aged 70-85 years with COVID-19, enrolled during active disease. Both conserved end residues are trimmed from each CDR3. Each record gives: J gene, V gene, CDR3 protein.

J gene: TRBJ1-1
V gene: TRBV5-1
CDR3 protein: ASSLGHLNTEAF

J gene: TRBJ2-7
V gene: TRBV7-2
CDR3 protein: ASSLVEVSSYEQY

J gene: TRBJ2-7
V gene: TRBV4-1
CDR3 protein: ASSQDERVGHEQY

J gene: TRBJ1-5
V gene: TRBV27
CDR3 protein: ASSLRPGWGNQPQH

J gene: TRBJ1-5
V gene: TRBV19
CDR3 protein: ASSVDRGLDQPQH

J gene: TRBJ1-3
V gene: TRBV9
CDR3 protein: ASSDRVASGNTIY

J gene: TRBJ2-7
V gene: TRBV9
CDR3 protein: ASSPTSGAHEQY

J gene: TRBJ1-5
V gene: TRBV6-6
CDR3 protein: ASSYGGGVNQPQH

J gene: TRBJ1-1
V gene: TRBV6-5
CDR3 protein: ATQPPTGTNTEAF

J gene: TRBJ2-7
V gene: TRBV19
CDR3 protein: ASRGTGKSYEQY

J gene: TRBJ1-1
V gene: TRBV5-1
CDR3 protein: ASSLGGQKNTEAF

J gene: TRBJ2-1
V gene: TRBV6-2/TRBV6-3
CDR3 protein: ASSYSGLAGVYNEQF

J gene: TRBJ1-3
V gene: TRBV10-3
CDR3 protein: TISLDRNTIY

J gene: TRBJ1-1
V gene: TRBV6-5
CDR3 protein: ASSYSRFTEAF

J gene: TRBJ1-2
V gene: TRBV2
CDR3 protein: ASSVPDGYT

J gene: TRBJ2-3
V gene: TRBV24-1
CDR3 protein: AISGGAVDTQY

J gene: TRBJ2-3
V gene: TRBV11-2
CDR3 protein: ASSFRAGGPDTQY

J gene: TRBJ2-2
V gene: TRBV3-1/TRBV3-2
CDR3 protein: ASSQGGSGGELF

J gene: TRBJ2-1
V gene: TRBV9
CDR3 protein: ASSVVGGISYNEQF

J gene: TRBJ2-1
V gene: TRBV5-5
CDR3 protein: ASSQAGGSYNEQF

J gene: TRBJ2-2
V gene: TRBV18
CDR3 protein: ASSPESSPGTGELF

J gene: TRBJ2-3
V gene: TRBV7-2
CDR3 protein: ASSSGVSTDTQY

J gene: TRBJ2-7
V gene: TRBV7-9
CDR3 protein: ASSLSGEEQY

J gene: TRBJ2-7
V gene: TRBV7-2
CDR3 protein: ASSLLKQPTYEQY

J gene: TRBJ2-3
V gene: TRBV5-1
CDR3 protein: ASSPGTNGDTQY

J gene: TRBJ2-7
V gene: TRBV5-6
CDR3 protein: ASSLEGTRVINYEQY

J gene: TRBJ2-7
V gene: TRBV6-5
CDR3 protein: ASSLSGVPSYEQY

J gene: TRBJ2-1
V gene: TRBV7-2
CDR3 protein: ASSLSWQGAGEQF

J gene: TRBJ1-5
V gene: TRBV4-1
CDR3 protein: ASSQSYLLSNQPQH

J gene: TRBJ2-6
V gene: TRBV5-6
CDR3 protein: ASSLGHNSGANVLT

J gene: TRBJ2-5
V gene: TRBV14
CDR3 protein: ASSRAGTDHRETQY

J gene: TRBJ2-2
V gene: TRBV3-1/TRBV3-2
CDR3 protein: ASSSWDSNTGELF

J gene: TRBJ1-5
V gene: TRBV28
CDR3 protein: ATQRRGGGNQPQH

J gene: TRBJ1-5
V gene: TRBV6-2/TRBV6-3
CDR3 protein: ASSQYFNQPQH

J gene: TRBJ2-2
V gene: TRBV2
CDR3 protein: ASSERGGNTGELF

J gene: TRBJ1-5
V gene: TRBV27
CDR3 protein: ASRYRDSNQPQH

J gene: TRBJ2-2
V gene: TRBV7-2
CDR3 protein: ASSLARLAGGTGELF

J gene: TRBJ2-1
V gene: TRBV4-3
CDR3 protein: ASSQDTAGEQF

J gene: TRBJ2-7
V gene: TRBV5-5
CDR3 protein: ASRHEDRDSYEQY

J gene: TRBJ2-1
V gene: TRBV6-5
CDR3 protein: ASSYSANEQF

J gene: TRBJ2-2
V gene: TRBV9
CDR3 protein: ASSGRLPGLAPYTGELF

J gene: TRBJ1-1
V gene: TRBV5-1
CDR3 protein: ASSWGGDGTEAF

J gene: TRBJ2-1
V gene: TRBV6-1
CDR3 protein: ASSEFGTSGGEQF

J gene: TRBJ2-7
V gene: TRBV5-8
CDR3 protein: ASSLVYTMDEQY

J gene: TRBJ2-2
V gene: TRBV5-1
CDR3 protein: ASSLGQIHTGELF

J gene: TRBJ2-7
V gene: TRBV7-9
CDR3 protein: ASSPDSVQY

J gene: TRBJ1-2
V gene: TRBV6-5
CDR3 protein: ASRAQERGYGYT

J gene: TRBJ2-5
V gene: TRBV7-2
CDR3 protein: ASRNGPQERAQY

J gene: TRBJ2-7
V gene: TRBV4-1
CDR3 protein: ASSHGTGTYEQY

J gene: TRBJ2-7
V gene: TRBV18
CDR3 protein: ASSPAIDSGEQY

J gene: TRBJ1-2
V gene: TRBV28
CDR3 protein: ASSPTPGGYGYT

J gene: TRBJ1-1
V gene: TRBV5-4
CDR3 protein: ATSGGLDTEAF

J gene: TRBJ1-2
V gene: TRBV18
CDR3 protein: ASSPESNYGYT

J gene: TRBJ2-1
V gene: TRBV7-2
CDR3 protein: ASSLAPSLNEQF

J gene: TRBJ1-1
V gene: TRBV24-1
CDR3 protein: ATSDPQGGSTEAF